This record covers a single TCR beta chain. The protocol was immunoSEQ multiplex PCR, while the TCRdb copy is restricted to in-frame clones and leaves out a portion. Among just under 50,000 clones listed, 94% were seen once. The sample originates from a study of T cell changes during pregnancy in multiple sclerosis. This sequence was found in a female donor with multiple sclerosis, enrolled in a pregnancy study. The source material was CD4+ T cells from peripheral blood mononuclear cells, sampled in the third trimester of pregnancy.

The DNA of the CDR3 is TGTGCCATCAATGGGGGGGGAGAGACCCAGTACTTC. It translates to CAINGGGETQYF. The chain joins TRBV10-3 to TRBJ2-5; TRBD2 matches 7 bases. V shed 7 bases and J 4 bases; nucleotides not matched to a gene: 3. Germline lookup yields CDR1 ENHRY and CDR2 SYGVKD. The CDR3 has 12 residues.